This T cell receptor beta chain was found in a study of T-cell memory formation after mild COVID-19. Study-level background: The TCR clusters were mostly specific to one donor. Findings and caveats of the study: Clones that got smaller from day 15 to 85 had even CD4/CD8, while clones growing later tipped toward CD4+. Of the contracting clones, CD4+ ones lay mainly in CM and EM, and CD8+ ones in EMRA. Cross-reactive memory seemingly joined, as some responding clones were found in pre-infection memory.

Note on this clonotype: Its antigen is still unknown.

The germline V and J ends were trimmed by 0 bases and 1 base, with 9 bases remaining between them. The CDR3 spans 15 residues. Germline lookup yields CDR1 ENHRY and CDR2 SYGVKD. TCRdb passed the 5' RACE reads through MiXCR, listing each CDR3 protein once. The sample has approximately 60,000 distinct CDR3 sequences, more than 8% seen once. The chain joins TRBV10-3 to TRBJ2-5, with D perhaps TRBD2 (5 bases). What was sequenced was PBMCs or a T cell subset sorted from them (not recorded which). This sequence originates from a man younger than 30 who had mild COVID-19 (a few samples of this study predate the infection). Cell type and time point are not known. Here the CDR3 reads CAISESTGSQETQYF. The CDR3 DNA reads as TGTGCCATCAGTGAGTCAACGGGGTCCCAAGAGACCCAGTACTTC.